The 11 T cell receptor beta chains in this list originate from one sample, sequenced in a study of blood T cell repertoires in COVID-19. Assay used: immunoSEQ multiplex PCR; TCRdb lists only in-frame clones, some missing. The sample holds about 170,000 clones, roughly 80% seen once. The sequenced sample consisted of PBMCs or T cells enriched from blood (not recorded which). All receptors derive from a woman between 50 and 59 years old who had recovered from COVID-19.

This CDR3 is CASSPLAGVLDGYTF. CDR3 coding DNA: TGTGCCAGCAGCCCCCTAGCGGGAGTCCTGGATGGCTACACCTTC. V gene TRBV3-1 (or the pseudogene TRBV3-2) combines with J gene TRBJ1-2; no reliable D call. The germline V gene has CDR1 LGHDT and CDR2 YNNKEL (reference sequence). CDR3 length: 15 residues. Trimming removed 4 bases from V and 6 bases from J, with 18 bases in between.

The V call is TRBV15, the J call TRBJ2-2; maybe TRBD2 (6 bases). V was trimmed by 2 bases and J by 4 bases, leaving 17 bases between them. Germline CDR1 is LNHNV and CDR2 is YYDKDF (reference sequence). CDR3 size: 17 residues. CDR3: CATSRPIGARGTGELFF. CDR3 bases: TGTGCCACCAGCAGACCCATCGGAGCGCGGGGCACCGGGGAGCTGTTTTTT. Complete variable domain (other parts from reference TRBV15 and TRBJ2-2): DAMVIQNPRYQVTQFGKPVTLSCSQTLNHNVMYWYQQKSSQAPKLLFHYYDKDFNNEADTPDNFQSRRPNTSFCFLDIRSPGLGDTAMYLCATSRPIGARGTGELFFGEGSRLTVL.

At least ten counts were recorded for this clone. This sequence joins TRBV5-8 and TRBJ1-4, with 7 bases that match TRBD1. Losses at the gene ends were 3 bases for V and 11 bases for J; bases not matched to a gene: 4. This CDR3 is built from 12 residues. CDR1 is SGHTS, CDR2 YDEGEE, per germline. CDR3 nucleotides: TGTGCCAGCAGCTCCCAGGGGGTCAAACTGTTTTTT. Translating gives CASSSQGVKLFF.

This clone was found a few times. The V and J genes are TRBV30 and TRBJ1-5; TRBD1 agrees at 7 bases. Looked up from germline, CDR1 is GTSNPN and CDR2 is SVGIG (reference sequence). This CDR3 comprises 14 residues. The V and J ends lost 2 bases and 6 bases, in that order; junction bases with no gene match: 7. The CDR3 nucleotides are TGTGCCTGGAGTAAACAGGGGAATCGTCAGCCCCAGCATTTT. Translating gives CAWSKQGNRQPQHF.

The chain combines TRBV7-3 with TRBJ2-2; TRBD1 might be the D (5 bases). The ends were cut back, 5 bases at V and 5 bases at J, with 12 bases in the middle. This CDR3 is built from 14 residues. Per the germline V gene, CDR1 is SGHTA and CDR2 is FQGTGA. CDR3 bases: TGTGCCAGCAGCCCCATCTCAGGGACCGGGGAGCTGTTTTTT. Protein sequence: CASSPISGTGELFF.

V gene TRBV9 combines with J gene TRBJ1-2; D is undetermined. The CDR3 extends over 16 amino acids. V was pared by 4 bases and J by 1 base, with 17 bases between. Germline V gives CDR1 SGDLS, CDR2 YYNGEE. CDR3 nucleotide sequence: TGTGCCAGCAGCTCCACGAGGGATGGGGATAACTATGGCTACACCTTC. Its protein is CASSSTRDGDNYGYTF.

The chain couples TRBV28 to TRBJ1-2, with a tentative D call TRBD1 (5 bases). Trimming pared 8 bases from V and 3 bases from J, leaving 10 bases between. The V gene's germline CDR1 is MDHEN and CDR2 SYDVKM. The CDR3 covers 12 residues. CDR3 sequence: CASGGIDYGYTF. CDR3 bases: TGTGCCAGCGGGGGGATTGACTATGGCTACACCTTC.

This clone was counted a few times. The chain is built from TRBV11-2 and TRBJ2-1, with D maybe TRBD1 (5 bases). Germline V lookup: CDR1 SGHAT, CDR2 FQNNGV. V was clipped by 6 bases and J by 8 bases, with 26 bases between them. This CDR3 comprises 17 residues. The CDR3 nucleotides read TGTGCCAGCAGACACCCCTTAGGTTTACAGGTGCGCGATGAGCAGTTCTTC. Translated, it gives CASRHPLGLQVRDEQFF. Full variable domain (missing parts from reference TRBV11-2 and TRBJ2-1): EAGVAQSPRYKIIEKRQSVAFWCNPISGHATLYWYQQILGQGPKLLIQFQNNGVVDDSQLPKDRFSAERLKGVDSTLKIQPAKLEDSAVYLCASRHPLGLQVRDEQFFGPGTRLTVL.

This sequence joins TRBV5-1 and TRBJ1-1; D might be TRBD1 (5 bases). Germline CDR1 reads SGHRS; CDR2 reads YFSETQ. CDR3 length equals 15 residues. V dropped 1 base and J dropped 0 bases, with 10 bases sitting between them. In DNA, the CDR3 is TGCGCCAGCAGCTTGATTGCAGGGATGAACACTGAAGCTTTCTTT. Amino acids: CASSLIAGMNTEAFF.

Concerning this clone itself: At one end the junction does not follow the germline gene, possibly because of a read error. The chain recombines TRBV7-9 with TRBJ1-2; 11 bases are shared with TRBD1. CDR1 SEHNR and CDR2 FQNEAQ come from the germline V gene (reference sequence). The CDR3 runs 15 residues. This chain's CDR3 is CASSPSGTGGGHDAF. The CDR3, as DNA: TGTGCCAGCAGCCCCAGTGGGACAGGGGGTGGTCACGACGCCTTC.

The chain has TRBV11-3 and TRBJ1-6; D unresolved. V shed 0 bases and J shed 10 bases, with 7 bases lying between them. The CDR3 is made up of 13 amino acids. CDR1 SGHNT and CDR2 YENEEA come from the germline V gene. The CDR3: CASSLDRSSPLHF. CDR3 bases: TGTGCCAGCAGCTTAGATCGAAGCTCACCCCTCCACTTT. Variable domain in full (rest from reference TRBV11-3 and TRBJ1-6): EAGVVQSPRYKIIEKKQPVAFWCNPISGHNTLYWYLQNLGQGPELLIRYENEEAVDDSQLPKDRFSAERLKGVDSTLKIQPAELGDSAVYLCASSLDRSSPLHFGNGTRLTVT.